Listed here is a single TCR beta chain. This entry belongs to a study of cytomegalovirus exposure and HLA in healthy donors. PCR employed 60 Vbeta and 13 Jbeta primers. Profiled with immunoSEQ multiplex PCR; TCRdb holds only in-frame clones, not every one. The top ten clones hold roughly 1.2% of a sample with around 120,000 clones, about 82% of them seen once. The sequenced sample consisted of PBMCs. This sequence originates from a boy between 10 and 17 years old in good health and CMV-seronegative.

CDR3 sequence reads: CASSVGGNQETQYF. The DNA of the CDR3 is TGTGCCAGCAGTGTTGGGGGGAATCAAGAGACCCAGTACTTC. The chain uses TRBV2 and TRBJ2-5, with D maybe TRBD2 (6 bases). The germline CDR1 and CDR2 sequences are SNHLY and FYNNEI. This CDR3 region has 14 residues. V lost 4 bases, J lost 2 bases, and 11 bases lay in between.